These T cell receptor beta chains were read from a single sample in a study of blood T cell repertoires in COVID-19. Clones were sequenced by immunoSEQ multiplex PCR, and TCRdb holds only the in-frame ones, with some missing. Of 150,000 or so clones listed, 80% are singletons. The sequencing sample was made of PBMCs or T cells enriched from blood (not recorded which). Receptors were obtained from a woman aged 55-69 years who had recovered from COVID-19. Both conserved end residues are part of each CDR3. Each record gives: J gene, D gene, V gene, clone size, CDR3 protein, CDR3 DNA. A D gene is named only where the DNA matches it firmly. Clone size is shown for a subset of rows, as once, few, many or a class of expanded clone.

>TRBJ2-3|TRBD1|TRBV5-1|once
CASETGGSTDTQYF
TGCGCCAGCGAGACAGGGGGGAGCACAGATACGCAGTATTTT
>TRBJ1-4|.|TRBV9|.
CASSVGGSYEKLFF
TGTGCCAGCAGCGTCGGAGGATCTTATGAAAAACTGTTTTTT
>TRBJ2-2|.|TRBV5-6|.
CASSLVDTGELFF
TGTGCCAGCAGCTTGGTCGACACCGGGGAGCTGTTTTTT
>TRBJ2-1|TRBD2|TRBV3-1/TRBV3-2|.
CASSQARLAGVSEQFF
TGTGCCAGCAGCCAAGCCCGACTAGCGGGGGTGAGTGAGCAGTTCTTC
>TRBJ2-7|TRBD1|TRBV12-3/TRBV12-4|.
CASSLQGGKYF
TGTGCCAGCAGTCTACAGGGGGGAAAGTACTTC
>TRBJ2-3|.|TRBV7-2|.
CASSPEGGFRTDTQYF
TGTGCCAGCAGCCCCGAGGGGGGGTTCCGCACAGATACGCAGTATTTT
>TRBJ2-5|.|TRBV6-5|few
CASSHPGPPAETQYF
TGTGCCAGCAGTCACCCGGGTCCCCCGGCAGAGACCCAGTACTTC
>TRBJ1-2|.|TRBV3-1/TRBV3-2|.
CASSQDRQRGYTF
TGTGCCAGCAGCCAAGATCGACAGAGGGGCTACACCTTC
>TRBJ1-1|.|TRBV19|.
CASSIRGSTEAFF
TGTGCCAGTAGTATCCGGGGGAGCACTGAAGCTTTCTTT
>TRBJ1-5|TRBD1|TRBV9|.
CASSGETGAILPQHF
TGTGCCAGCAGCGGAGAGACAGGGGCGATCTTGCCCCAGCATTTT
>TRBJ2-1|TRBD2|TRBV11-3|.
CASSGGGAYEQFF
TGTGCCAGCAGCGGCGGGGGGGCATATGAGCAGTTCTTC
>TRBJ2-7|TRBD1|TRBV7-8|.
CASTRGTGAQILSYEQYF
TGTGCCAGCACCCGAGGGACAGGGGCCCAGATCTTATCCTACGAGCAGTACTTC
>TRBJ2-1|TRBD2|TRBV5-1|.
CASSTTSGAYNEQFF
TGCGCCAGCAGCACGACTAGCGGGGCCTACAATGAGCAGTTCTTC
>TRBJ1-1|.|TRBV10-2|.
CASSGQMNTEAFF
TGCGCCAGCAGTGGGCAGATGAACACTGAAGCTTTCTTT
>TRBJ2-5|TRBD2|TRBV2|.
CASSGLAPETQYF
TGTGCCAGCAGCGGACTAGCCCCAGAGACCCAGTACTTC
>TRBJ2-3|TRBD2|TRBV4-2|.
CASSTSGGGTDTQYF
TGTGCCAGCAGCACTAGCGGGGGGGGCACAGATACGCAGTATTTT
>TRBJ2-7|TRBD2|TRBV27|.
CASSLKGGGAEQYF
TGTGCCAGCAGTTTAAAGGGCGGGGGGGCCGAGCAGTACTTC
>TRBJ2-7|.|TRBV27|.
CASSLYQGSPYEQYF
TGTGCCAGCAGTTTGTATCAGGGGTCCCCCTACGAGCAGTACTTC
>TRBJ1-6|.|TRBV18|few
CASSQNSREDSPLHF
TGTGCCAGCTCCCAGAACAGCAGGGAGGATTCACCCCTCCACTTT
>TRBJ1-1|.|TRBV3-1/TRBV3-2|.
CASRGGTEAFF
TGTGCCAGCCGGGGGGGTACTGAAGCTTTCTTT
>TRBJ1-1|.|TRBV5-1|.
CASSSQGNTEAFF
TGCGCCAGCAGCTCGCAGGGAAACACTGAAGCTTTCTTT
>TRBJ2-7|.|TRBV5-4|.
CASSLTDYEQYF
TGTGCCAGCAGCTTGACTGACTACGAGCAGTACTTC
>TRBJ2-2|TRBD1|TRBV9|.
CASRQGNTGELFF
TGTGCCAGCCGACAGGGGAACACCGGGGAGCTGTTTTTT
>TRBJ2-2|.|TRBV18|.
CASSPVGPGVDGELFF
TGTGCCAGCTCACCCGTCGGTCCAGGGGTGGACGGGGAGCTGTTTTTT
>TRBJ2-7|.|TRBV2|.
CASRGDSYEQYF
TGTGCCAGCAGAGGGGACTCCTACGAGCAGTACTTC
>TRBJ1-2|.|TRBV6-5|few
CASSYSGGRYGYTF
TGTGCCAGCAGTTACTCAGGGGGACGGTATGGCTACACCTTC
>TRBJ2-2|.|TRBV11-2|.
CASPPSRDWSAGELFF
TGTGCCAGCCCCCCCTCGAGGGATTGGTCGGCCGGGGAGCTGTTTTTT
>TRBJ2-3|TRBD2|TRBV5-1|few
CASSLELAGVGTDTQYF
TGCGCCAGCAGCTTGGAACTAGCGGGGGTAGGGACAGATACGCAGTATTTT
>TRBJ2-2|.|TRBV5-8|.
CARPIRVNTGELFF
TGTGCCAGGCCCATCAGGGTGAACACCGGGGAGCTGTTTTTT
>TRBJ1-1|.|TRBV11-2|.
CASSLDRNTEAFF
TGTGCCAGCAGCTTAGACAGAAACACTGAAGCTTTCTTT
>TRBJ2-1|TRBD1|TRBV15|.
CATSRGQLDNEQFF
TGTGCCACCAGCCGGGGACAGCTGGACAATGAGCAGTTCTTC
>TRBJ2-3|.|TRBV25-1|.
CASSANTDTQYF
TGTGCCAGCAGTGCAAACACAGATACGCAGTATTTT
>TRBJ1-5|.|TRBV19|once
CASSIGQLSNQPQHF
TGTGCCAGTAGTATTGGGCAGCTTAGCAATCAGCCCCAGCATTTT
>TRBJ2-7|TRBD2|TRBV5-1|.
CASSFTAGAAGNEQYF
TGCGCCAGCAGCTTTACAGCGGGGGCGGCGGGTAACGAGCAGTACTTC
>TRBJ1-1|TRBD1|TRBV15|.
CATSGTGDTEAFF
TGTGCCACCAGCGGGACAGGGGACACTGAAGCTTTCTTT
>TRBJ2-1|.|TRBV29-1|.
CSVRDARYNEQFF
TGCAGCGTGCGGGACGCCCGGTACAATGAGCAGTTCTTC
>TRBJ2-5|.|TRBV6-2/TRBV6-3|.
CASSYRSQRGGIQETQYF
TGTGCCAGCAGTTACCGTTCGCAGAGGGGGGGGATACAAGAGACCCAGTACTTC
>TRBJ1-2|.|TRBV6-5|.
CASSYSSANYGYTF
TGTGCCAGCAGTTACTCGTCCGCGAACTATGGCTACACCTTC
>TRBJ1-4|.|TRBV2|.
CASSDIGVAEKLFF
TGTGCCAGCAGTGACATAGGGGTGGCCGAAAAACTGTTTTTT
>TRBJ2-2|TRBD1|TRBV30|.
CAWSQGQGPAGELFF
TGTGCCTGGAGTCAGGGACAGGGTCCCGCCGGGGAGCTGTTTTTT
>TRBJ1-6|.|TRBV7-2|.
CASSLDVGGNSPLHF
TGTGCCAGCAGCTTAGATGTAGGGGGAAATTCACCCCTCCACTTT